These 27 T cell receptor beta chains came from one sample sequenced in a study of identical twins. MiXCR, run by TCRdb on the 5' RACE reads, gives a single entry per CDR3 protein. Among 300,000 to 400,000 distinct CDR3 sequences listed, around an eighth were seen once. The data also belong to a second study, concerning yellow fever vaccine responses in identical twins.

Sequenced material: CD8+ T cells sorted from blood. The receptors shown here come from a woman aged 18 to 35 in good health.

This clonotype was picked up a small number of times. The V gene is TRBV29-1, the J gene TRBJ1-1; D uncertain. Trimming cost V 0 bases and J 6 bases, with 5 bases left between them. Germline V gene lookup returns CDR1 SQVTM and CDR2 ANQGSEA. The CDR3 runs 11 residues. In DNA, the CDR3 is TGCAGCGTTGAAGATCGTCCTGAAGCTTTCTTT. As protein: CSVEDRPEAFF.

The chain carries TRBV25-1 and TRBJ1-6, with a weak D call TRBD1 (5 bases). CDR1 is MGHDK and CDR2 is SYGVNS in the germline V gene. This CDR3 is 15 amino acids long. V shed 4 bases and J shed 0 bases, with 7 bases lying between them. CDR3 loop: CASSAGGSYNSPLHF. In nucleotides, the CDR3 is TGTGCCAGCAGTGCGGGGGGCTCCTATAATTCACCCCTCCACTTT.

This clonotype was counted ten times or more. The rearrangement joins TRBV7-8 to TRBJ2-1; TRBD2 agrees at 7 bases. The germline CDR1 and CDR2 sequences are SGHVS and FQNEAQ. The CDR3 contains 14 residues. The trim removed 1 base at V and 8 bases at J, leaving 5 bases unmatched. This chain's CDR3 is CASSLVAGVDEQFF. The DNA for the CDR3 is TGTGCCAGCAGCTTAGTTGCGGGAGTCGATGAGCAGTTCTTC.

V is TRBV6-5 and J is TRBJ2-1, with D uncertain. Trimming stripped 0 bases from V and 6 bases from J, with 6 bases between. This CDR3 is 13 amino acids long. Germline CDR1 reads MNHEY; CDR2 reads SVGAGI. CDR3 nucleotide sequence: TGTGCCAGCAGTTACTCGGCCAGCAATGAGCAGTTCTTC. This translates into CASSYSASNEQFF.

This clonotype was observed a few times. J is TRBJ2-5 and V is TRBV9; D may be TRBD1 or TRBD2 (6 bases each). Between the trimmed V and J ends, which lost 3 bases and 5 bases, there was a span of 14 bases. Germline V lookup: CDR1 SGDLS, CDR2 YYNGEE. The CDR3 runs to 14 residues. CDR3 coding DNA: TGTGCCAGCAGCGGCGAAGGGGGGACGGAGACCCAGTACTTC. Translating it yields CASSGEGGTETQYF. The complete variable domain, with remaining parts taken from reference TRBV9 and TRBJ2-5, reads DSGVTQTPKHLITATGQRVTLRCSPRSGDLSVYWYQQSLDQGLQFLIQYYNGEERAKGNILERFSAQQFPDLHSELNLSSLELGDSALYFCASSGEGGTETQYFGPGTRLLVL.

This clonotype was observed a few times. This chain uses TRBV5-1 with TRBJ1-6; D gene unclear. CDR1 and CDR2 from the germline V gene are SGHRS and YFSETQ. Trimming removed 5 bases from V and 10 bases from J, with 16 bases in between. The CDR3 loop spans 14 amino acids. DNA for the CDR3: TGCGCCAGCAGTGTGTCAAGGGCCGGATCACCCCTCCACTTT. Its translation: CASSVSRAGSPLHF.

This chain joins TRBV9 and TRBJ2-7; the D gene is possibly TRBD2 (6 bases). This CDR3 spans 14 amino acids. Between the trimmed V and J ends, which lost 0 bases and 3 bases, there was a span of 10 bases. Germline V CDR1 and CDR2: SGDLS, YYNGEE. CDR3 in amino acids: CASSVVAENYEQYF. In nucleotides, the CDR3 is TGTGCCAGCAGCGTAGTAGCGGAAAACTACGAGCAGTACTTC.

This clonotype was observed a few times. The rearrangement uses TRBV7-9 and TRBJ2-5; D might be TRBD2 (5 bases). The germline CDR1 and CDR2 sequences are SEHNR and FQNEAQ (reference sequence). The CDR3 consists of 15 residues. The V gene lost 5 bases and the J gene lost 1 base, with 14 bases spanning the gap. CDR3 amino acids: CASSPPGLSQETQYF. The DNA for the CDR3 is TGTGCCAGCAGCCCCCCAGGACTCAGCCAAGAGACCCAGTACTTC.

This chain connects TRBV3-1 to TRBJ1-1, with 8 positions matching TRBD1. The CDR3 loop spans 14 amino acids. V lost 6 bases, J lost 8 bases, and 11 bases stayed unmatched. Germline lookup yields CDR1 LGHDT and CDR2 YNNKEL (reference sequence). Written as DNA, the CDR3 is TGTGCCAGCAGTCGATCCGAAAGACAGGGGGAAGCTTTCTTT. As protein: CASSRSERQGEAFF.

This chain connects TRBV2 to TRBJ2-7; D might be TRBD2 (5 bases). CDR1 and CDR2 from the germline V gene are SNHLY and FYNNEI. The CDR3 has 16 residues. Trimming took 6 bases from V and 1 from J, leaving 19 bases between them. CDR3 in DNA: TGTGCCAGCAGCCAACCTGATGGGGAGCCATCCTACGAGCAGTACTTC. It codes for CASSQPDGEPSYEQYF. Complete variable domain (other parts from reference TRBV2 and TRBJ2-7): EPEVTQTPSHQVTQMGQEVILRCVPISNHLYFYWYRQILGQKVEFLVSFYNNEISEKSEIFDDQFSVERPDGSNFTLKIRSTKLEDSAMYFCASSQPDGEPSYEQYFGPGTRLTVT.

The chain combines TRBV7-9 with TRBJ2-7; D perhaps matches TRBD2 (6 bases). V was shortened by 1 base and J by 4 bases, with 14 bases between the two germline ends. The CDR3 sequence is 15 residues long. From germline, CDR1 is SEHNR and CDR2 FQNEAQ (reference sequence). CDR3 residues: CASSLVSGGRYEQYF. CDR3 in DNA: TGTGCCAGCAGCTTAGTATCCGGAGGGCGGTACGAGCAGTACTTC.

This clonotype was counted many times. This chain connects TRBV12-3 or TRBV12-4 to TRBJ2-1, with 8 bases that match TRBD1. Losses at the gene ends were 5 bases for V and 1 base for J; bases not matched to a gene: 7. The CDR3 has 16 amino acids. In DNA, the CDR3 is TGTGCCAGCAGTACTCGGACAGGGCCTTCCTACAATGAGCAGTTCTTC. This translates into CASSTRTGPSYNEQFF.

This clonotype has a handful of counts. CDR3 in amino acids: CASSYTPAGSSYNEQFF. The DNA for the CDR3 is TGTGCCAGCAGTTACACCCCAGCGGGCAGCTCCTACAATGAGCAGTTCTTC. The V gene is TRBV28, the J gene TRBJ2-1; perhaps TRBD2 as D (6 bases). V was clipped by 4 bases and J by 0 bases, with 16 bases between them. CDR1 is MDHEN, CDR2 SYDVKM, per germline. The CDR3 runs 17 residues.

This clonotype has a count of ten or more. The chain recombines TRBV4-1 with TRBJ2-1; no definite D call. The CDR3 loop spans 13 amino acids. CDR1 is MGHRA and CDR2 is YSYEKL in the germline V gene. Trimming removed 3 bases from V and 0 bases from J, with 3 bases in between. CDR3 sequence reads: CASSQDSYNEQFF. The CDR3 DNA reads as TGCGCCAGCAGCCAGGACTCCTACAATGAGCAGTTCTTC.

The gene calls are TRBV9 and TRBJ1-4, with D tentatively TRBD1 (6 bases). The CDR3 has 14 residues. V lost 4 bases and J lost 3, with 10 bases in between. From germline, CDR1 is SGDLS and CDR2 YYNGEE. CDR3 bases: TGTGCCAGCAGCCCAGGGGTGGCTAATGAAAAACTGTTTTTT. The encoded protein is CASSPGVANEKLFF.

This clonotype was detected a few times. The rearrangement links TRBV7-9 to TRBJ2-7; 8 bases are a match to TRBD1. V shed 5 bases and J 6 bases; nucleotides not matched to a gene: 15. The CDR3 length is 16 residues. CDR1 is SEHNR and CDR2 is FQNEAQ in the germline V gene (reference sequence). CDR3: CASSKAQGALELEQYF. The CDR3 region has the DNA TGTGCCAGCAGCAAAGCCCAGGGGGCCTTGGAACTCGAGCAGTACTTC.

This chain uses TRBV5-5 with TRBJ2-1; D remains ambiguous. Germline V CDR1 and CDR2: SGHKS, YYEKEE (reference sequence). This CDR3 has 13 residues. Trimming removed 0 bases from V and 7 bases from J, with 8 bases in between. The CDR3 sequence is CASSLAWDNEQFF. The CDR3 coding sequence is TGTGCCAGCAGCTTGGCCTGGGATAATGAGCAGTTCTTC.

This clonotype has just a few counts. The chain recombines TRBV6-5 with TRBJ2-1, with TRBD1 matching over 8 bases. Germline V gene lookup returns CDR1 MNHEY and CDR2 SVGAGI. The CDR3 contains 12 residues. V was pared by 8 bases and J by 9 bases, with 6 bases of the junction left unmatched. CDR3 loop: CASVSGGGEQFF. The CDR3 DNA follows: TGTGCCAGCGTATCAGGGGGCGGTGAGCAGTTCTTC.

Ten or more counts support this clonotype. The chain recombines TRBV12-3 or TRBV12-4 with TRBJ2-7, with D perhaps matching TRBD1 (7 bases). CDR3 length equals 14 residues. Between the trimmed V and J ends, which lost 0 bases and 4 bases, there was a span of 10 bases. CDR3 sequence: CASSLAAGGYEQYF. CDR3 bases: TGTGCCAGCAGTTTAGCGGCAGGGGGGTACGAGCAGTACTTC.

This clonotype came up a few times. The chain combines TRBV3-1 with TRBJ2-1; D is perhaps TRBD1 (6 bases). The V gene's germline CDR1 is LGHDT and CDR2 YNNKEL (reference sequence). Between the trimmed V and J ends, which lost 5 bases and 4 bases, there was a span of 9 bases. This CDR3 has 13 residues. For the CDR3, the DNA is TGTGCCAGCAGCGGAGACAGGTACAATGAGCAGTTCTTC. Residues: CASSGDRYNEQFF.

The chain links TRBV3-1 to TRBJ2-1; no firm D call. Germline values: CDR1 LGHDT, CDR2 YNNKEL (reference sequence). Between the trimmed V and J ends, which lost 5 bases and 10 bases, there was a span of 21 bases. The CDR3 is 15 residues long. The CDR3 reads CASSAETDGAREQFF. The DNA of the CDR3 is TGTGCCAGCAGCGCAGAAACGGACGGAGCGAGGGAGCAGTTCTTC.

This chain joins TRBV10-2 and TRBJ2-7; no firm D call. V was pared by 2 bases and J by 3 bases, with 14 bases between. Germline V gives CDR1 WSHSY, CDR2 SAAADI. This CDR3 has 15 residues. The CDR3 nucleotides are TGCGCCAGCAGTGAGCCCACCGACCTCCGCTACGAGCAGTACTTC. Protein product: CASSEPTDLRYEQYF.

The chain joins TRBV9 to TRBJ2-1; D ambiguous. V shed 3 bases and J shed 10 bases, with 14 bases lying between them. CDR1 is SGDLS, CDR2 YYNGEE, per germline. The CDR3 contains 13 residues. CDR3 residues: CASSGVPEVEQFF. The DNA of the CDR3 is TGTGCCAGCAGCGGAGTCCCCGAGGTGGAGCAGTTCTTC. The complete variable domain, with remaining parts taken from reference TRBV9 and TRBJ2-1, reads DSGVTQTPKHLITATGQRVTLRCSPRSGDLSVYWYQQSLDQGLQFLIQYYNGEERAKGNILERFSAQQFPDLHSELNLSSLELGDSALYFCASSGVPEVEQFFGPGTRLTVL.

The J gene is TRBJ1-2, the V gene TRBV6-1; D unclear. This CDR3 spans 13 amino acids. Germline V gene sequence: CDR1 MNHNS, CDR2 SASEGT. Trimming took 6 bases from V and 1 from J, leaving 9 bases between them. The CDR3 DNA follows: TGTGCCAGCAGCTGGGGTGATAACTATGGCTACACCTTC. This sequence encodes CASSWGDNYGYTF.

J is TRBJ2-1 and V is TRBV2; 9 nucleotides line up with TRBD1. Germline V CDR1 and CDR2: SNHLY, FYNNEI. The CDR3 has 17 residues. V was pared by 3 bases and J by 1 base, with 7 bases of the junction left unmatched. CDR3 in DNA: TGTGCCAGCAGTGAGGGACAGGGTATTTGGTCCTACAATGAGCAGTTCTTC. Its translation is CASSEGQGIWSYNEQFF.

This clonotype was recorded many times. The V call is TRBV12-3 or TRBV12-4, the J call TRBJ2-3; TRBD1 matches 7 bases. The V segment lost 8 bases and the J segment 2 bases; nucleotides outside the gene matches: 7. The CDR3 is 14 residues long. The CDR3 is CASWGTVLTDTQYF. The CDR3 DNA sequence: TGTGCCAGCTGGGGGACAGTACTCACAGATACGCAGTATTTT.

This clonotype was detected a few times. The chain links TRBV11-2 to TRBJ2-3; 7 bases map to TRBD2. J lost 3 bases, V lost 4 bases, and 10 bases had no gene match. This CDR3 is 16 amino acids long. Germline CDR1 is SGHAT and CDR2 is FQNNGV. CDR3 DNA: TGTGCCAGCAGCTCCTCTAGCGGTCCGAGGACAGATACGCAGTATTTT. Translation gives CASSSSSGPRTDTQYF. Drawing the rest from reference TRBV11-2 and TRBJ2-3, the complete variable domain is EAGVAQSPRYKIIEKRQSVAFWCNPISGHATLYWYQQILGQGPKLLIQFQNNGVVDDSQLPKDRFSAERLKGVDSTLKIQPAKLEDSAVYLCASSSSSGPRTDTQYFGPGTRLTVL.